Listed below are T cell receptor beta chains from one sample, sequenced in a study of T cells after yellow fever vaccination. TCRdb re-derived calls from the 5' RACE reads in MiXCR, one entry per CDR3 protein. The data hold approximately 580,000 distinct CDR3 sequences, with about a sixth observed a single time. The sample here was PBMCs, taken 5 days after the first yellow fever vaccination. The receptor source for this set is a man aged 18 to 35 who received the YFV17D yellow fever vaccine. Both conserved end residues are part of each CDR3. Fields, in order: J gene, V gene, clone size, D gene, CDR3 protein, CDR3 DNA. The D gene is left open where the match is weak. Some rows mark clone size as missing; the rest say once, few, many or name a class of expanded clone.

TRBJ2-1	TRBV29-1	-	TRBD2	CSVEGGDFPNEQFF	TGCAGCGTTGAGGGGGGGGACTTTCCCAATGAGCAGTTCTTC
TRBJ1-5	TRBV2	-	TRBD1	CASSPATGGAAQHF	TGTGCCAGCAGCCCCGCGACAGGGGGAGCAGCCCAGCATTTT
TRBJ1-2	TRBV5-1	-	-	CASSFTWTANYGYTF	TGCGCCAGCAGCTTCACCTGGACAGCAAACTATGGCTACACCTTC
TRBJ2-2	TRBV25-1	few	-	CASSTNRLNTGELFF	TGTGCCAGCAGTACGAACAGATTGAACACCGGGGAGCTGTTTTTT
TRBJ2-1	TRBV6-5	-	TRBD1	CASSYSYQGDNEQFF	TGTGCCAGCAGTTACTCTTATCAGGGGGACAATGAGCAGTTCTTC
TRBJ1-4	TRBV2	few	-	CASSPQSRLFF	TGTGCCAGCAGCCCCCAAAGCCGGCTGTTTTTT
TRBJ2-2	TRBV20-1	few	TRBD1	CSARGTGESTGELFF	TGCAGTGCTCGCGGGACAGGGGAGTCCACCGGGGAGCTGTTTTTT
TRBJ2-1	TRBV5-6	-	-	CASGPGRRHNEQFF	TGTGCCAGCGGCCCCGGGCGACGGCACAATGAGCAGTTCTTC
TRBJ2-3	TRBV3-1	-	-	CASSLEQGGRYF	TGTGCCAGCAGCCTCGAGCAGGGGGGGAGGTATTTT
TRBJ1-5	TRBV6-5	-	-	CASCYRSTNPNQPQHF	TGTGCCAGCTGTTACAGGTCTACCAATCCCAATCAGCCCCAGCATTTT
TRBJ2-3	TRBV7-6	few	-	CASSSPGGTGVGDTQYF	TGTGCCAGCAGCTCCCCGGGGGGAACAGGGGTGGGAGATACGCAGTATTTT
TRBJ2-4	TRBV19	-	-	CASESQGLAKNIQYF	TGTGCCAGCGAGAGCCAGGGGCTAGCCAAAAACATTCAGTACTTC
TRBJ1-1	TRBV7-9	-	TRBD1	CASSPTTGVEAFF	TGTGCCAGCAGCCCTACGACAGGGGTTGAAGCTTTCTTT
TRBJ1-1	TRBV5-4	-	TRBD1	CASSPGQTIIGGFF	TGTGCCAGCAGCCCGGGACAGACCATAATCGGGGGTTTCTTT
TRBJ1-1	TRBV12-3/TRBV12-4	many	-	CASSSSEANTEAFF	TGTGCCAGCAGTTCCAGTGAGGCGAACACTGAAGCTTTCTTT
TRBJ2-4	TRBV2	few	TRBD2	CASSETLLAGALAKNIQYF	TGTGCCAGCAGTGAAACTTTACTAGCGGGGGCCCTAGCCAAAAACATTCAGTACTTC
TRBJ2-5	TRBV15	-	-	CATSRDWGAPETQYF	TGTGCCACCAGCAGAGATTGGGGGGCCCCGGAGACCCAGTACTTC
TRBJ2-1	TRBV7-8	few	TRBD1	CASSYRQGQGYNEQFF	TGTGCCAGCAGCTACAGACAGGGTCAGGGGTACAATGAGCAGTTCTTC
TRBJ2-3	TRBV5-1	few	TRBD2	CASSFELAGGDTQYF	TGCGCCAGCAGCTTCGAACTAGCGGGGGGAGATACGCAGTATTTT
TRBJ2-4	TRBV5-1	few	-	CASSSNPAQWAKNIQYF	TGCGCCAGCAGCTCCAATCCTGCTCAGTGGGCCAAAAACATTCAGTACTTC
TRBJ1-2	TRBV7-8	many	-	CASSLGRRNYGYTF	TGTGCCAGCAGCTTAGGTCGTAGGAACTATGGCTACACCTTC
TRBJ2-7	TRBV21-1	-	-	CASSVRDRGHHEQYF	TGTGCCAGCAGCGTCCGGGACAGGGGGCACCACGAGCAGTACTTC
TRBJ2-6	TRBV6-1	many	-	CASSGDLLGAGANVLTF	TGTGCCAGCAGTGGTGACCTTTTAGGGGCTGGGGCCAACGTCCTGACTTTC
TRBJ1-5	TRBV15	-	TRBD1	CATSRVSGTGSNQPQHF	TGTGCCACCAGCAGAGTCTCAGGGACAGGGTCCAATCAGCCCCAGCATTTT
TRBJ2-3	TRBV5-1	-	TRBD2	CASRPQRGTSTDTQYF	TGCGCCAGCCGTCCCCAGCGGGGGACTAGCACAGATACGCAGTATTTT
TRBJ1-3	TRBV4-2	-	-	CASSQDGYGGGFGNTIYF	TGTGCCAGCAGCCAAGATGGCTATGGTGGGGGCTTTGGAAACACCATATATTTT
TRBJ1-6	TRBV4-1	-	-	CASSQQRNNSPLHF	TGCGCCAGCAGCCAACAACGTAATAATTCACCCCTCCACTTT
TRBJ1-1	TRBV18	many	-	CASGRGNTEAFF	TGTGCCAGCGGCAGGGGGAACACTGAAGCTTTCTTT
TRBJ1-2	TRBV11-2	-	-	CASSLTEGYGYTF	TGTGCCAGCAGCTTAACAGAAGGCTATGGCTACACCTTC
TRBJ2-5	TRBV12-3/TRBV12-4	few	-	CASSLTLSQYF	TGTGCCAGCAGTTTAACGCTTTCCCAGTACTTC
TRBJ2-5	TRBV20-1	-	-	CSARDRRGETQYF	TGCAGTGCTAGAGATCGGAGGGGAGAGACCCAGTACTTC
TRBJ2-2	TRBV11-2	few	TRBD2	CASSWKSPSGEGELFF	TGTGCCAGCAGCTGGAAGAGCCCTAGCGGGGAAGGGGAGCTGTTTTTT
TRBJ2-7	TRBV20-1	few	-	CSAPRRQHSYEQYF	TGCAGTGCTCCACGACGACAGCACTCCTACGAGCAGTACTTC
TRBJ2-2	TRBV20-1	few	-	CSARLGWGELFF	TGCAGTGCCCGCCTAGGATGGGGGGAGCTGTTTTTT
TRBJ2-1	TRBV5-1	-	-	CASSLATPVRDEQFF	TGCGCCAGCAGCTTGGCCACTCCCGTCCGGGACGAGCAGTTCTTC
TRBJ1-2	TRBV7-2	-	-	CASSPDWATGYTF	TGTGCCAGCAGTCCCGATTGGGCTACTGGCTACACCTTC
TRBJ1-1	TRBV5-1	few	-	CASSVFASDTEAFF	TGCGCCAGCAGTGTCTTTGCTTCGGACACTGAAGCTTTCTTT
TRBJ1-1	TRBV27	-	-	CASSFQGSIPTEAFF	TGTGCCAGCAGTTTTCAGGGGAGCATCCCGACTGAAGCTTTCTTT
TRBJ2-2	TRBV2	few	-	CASSVVVSSYTGELFF	TGTGCCAGCAGTGTGGTAGTGTCGTCCTACACCGGGGAGCTGTTTTTT
TRBJ2-2	TRBV5-1	many	-	CASSLRAGNTGELFF	TGCGCCAGCAGCTTGAGAGCAGGGAACACCGGGGAGCTGTTTTTT
TRBJ2-7	TRBV5-1	-	-	CASSLAVETVYEQYF	TGCGCCAGCAGCTTGGCCGTGGAGACGGTATACGAGCAGTACTTC
TRBJ2-1	TRBV19	-	TRBD2	CASSTGLAGGLYNEQFF	TGTGCCAGTAGTACCGGACTAGCGGGGGGCCTCTACAATGAGCAGTTCTTC
TRBJ2-1	TRBV3-1	many	-	CASSQETEEPYNEQFF	TGTGCCAGCAGCCAAGAAACTGAGGAGCCTTACAATGAGCAGTTCTTC
TRBJ1-1	TRBV20-1	-	-	CSARDRSGLEAFF	TGCAGTGCTAGAGATCGGTCTGGGCTTGAAGCTTTCTTT
TRBJ2-3	TRBV4-2	few	TRBD2	CASSQGGGESGTQYF	TGTGCCAGCAGCCAAGGGGGGGGGGAGAGCGGTACGCAGTATTTT
TRBJ2-2	TRBV6-1	few	TRBD1	CASTNRGGPNTGELFF	TGTGCCAGCACCAACCGAGGGGGCCCTAACACCGGGGAGCTGTTTTTT
TRBJ2-6	TRBV5-1	few	-	CASSDGRVSGANVLTF	TGCGCCAGCAGCGATGGCAGAGTCTCTGGGGCCAACGTCCTGACTTTC
TRBJ2-3	TRBV9	few	-	CASSFEMGGTDTQYF	TGTGCCAGCAGCTTCGAGATGGGCGGTACAGATACGCAGTATTTT